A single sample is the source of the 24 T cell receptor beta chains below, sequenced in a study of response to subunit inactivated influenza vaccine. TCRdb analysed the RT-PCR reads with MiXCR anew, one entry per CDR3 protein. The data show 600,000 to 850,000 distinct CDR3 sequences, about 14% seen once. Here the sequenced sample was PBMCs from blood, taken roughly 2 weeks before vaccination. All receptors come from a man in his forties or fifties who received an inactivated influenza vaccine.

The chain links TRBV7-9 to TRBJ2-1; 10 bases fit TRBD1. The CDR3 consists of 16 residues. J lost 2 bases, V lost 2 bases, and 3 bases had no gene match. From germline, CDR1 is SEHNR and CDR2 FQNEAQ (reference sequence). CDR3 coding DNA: TGTGCCAGCAGCTTAAGGACAGGGGGGGCCTACAATGAGCAGTTCTTC. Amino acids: CASSLRTGGAYNEQFF.

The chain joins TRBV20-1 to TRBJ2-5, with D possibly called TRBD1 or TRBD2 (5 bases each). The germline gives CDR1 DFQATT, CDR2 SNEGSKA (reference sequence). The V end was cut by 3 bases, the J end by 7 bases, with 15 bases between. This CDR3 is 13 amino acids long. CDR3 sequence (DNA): TGCAGTGCTAGGGGGGACCCCTATGGGACCCAGTACTTC. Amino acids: CSARGDPYGTQYF.

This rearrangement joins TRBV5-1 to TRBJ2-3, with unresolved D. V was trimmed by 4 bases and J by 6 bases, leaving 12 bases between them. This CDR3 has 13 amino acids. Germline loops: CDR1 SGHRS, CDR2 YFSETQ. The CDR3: CASSTDPADTQYF. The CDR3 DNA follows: TGCGCCAGCAGCACGGACCCCGCGGATACGCAGTATTTT.

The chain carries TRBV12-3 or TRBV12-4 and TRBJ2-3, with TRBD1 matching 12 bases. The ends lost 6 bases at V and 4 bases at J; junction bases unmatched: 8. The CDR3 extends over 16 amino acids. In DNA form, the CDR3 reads TGTGCCAGCAGGCCCGGGACAGGGGGCCGGTCAGATACGCAGTATTTT. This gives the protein CASRPGTGGRSDTQYF.

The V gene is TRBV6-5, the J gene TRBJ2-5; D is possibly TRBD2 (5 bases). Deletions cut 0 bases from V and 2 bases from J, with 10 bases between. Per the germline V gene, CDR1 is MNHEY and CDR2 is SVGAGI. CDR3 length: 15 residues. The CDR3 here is CASSYSTGVQETQYF. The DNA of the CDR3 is TGTGCCAGCAGTTACTCCACCGGGGTTCAAGAGACCCAGTACTTC.

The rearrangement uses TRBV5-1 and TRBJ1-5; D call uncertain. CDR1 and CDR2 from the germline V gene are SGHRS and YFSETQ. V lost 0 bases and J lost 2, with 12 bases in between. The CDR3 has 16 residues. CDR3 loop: CASSLAGPGGNQPQHF. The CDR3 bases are TGCGCCAGCAGCTTGGCGGGCCCTGGGGGCAATCAGCCCCAGCATTTT.

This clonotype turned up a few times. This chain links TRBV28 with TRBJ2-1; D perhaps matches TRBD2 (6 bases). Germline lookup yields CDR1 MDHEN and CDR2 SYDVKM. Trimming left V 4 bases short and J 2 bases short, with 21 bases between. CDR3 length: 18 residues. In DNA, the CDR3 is TGTGCCAGCAGTTCCCTGGCCCGGGGCCGGGGGACCTACAATGAGCAGTTCTTC. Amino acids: CASSSLARGRGTYNEQFF.

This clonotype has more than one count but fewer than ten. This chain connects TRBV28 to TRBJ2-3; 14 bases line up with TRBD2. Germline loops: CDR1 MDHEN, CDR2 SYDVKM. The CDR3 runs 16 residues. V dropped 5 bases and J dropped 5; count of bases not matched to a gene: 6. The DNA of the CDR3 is TGTGCCAGCAGTACTCACGGGACTAGCGGGAGAGATACGCAGTATTTT. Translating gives CASSTHGTSGRDTQYF.

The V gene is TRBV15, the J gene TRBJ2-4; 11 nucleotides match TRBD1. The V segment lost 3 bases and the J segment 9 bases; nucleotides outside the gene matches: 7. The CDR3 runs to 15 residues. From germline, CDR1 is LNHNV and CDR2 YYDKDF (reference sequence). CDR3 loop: CATSSSDRGLLIQYF. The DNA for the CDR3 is TGTGCCACCAGCAGTTCGGACAGGGGGCTTCTCATTCAGTACTTC.

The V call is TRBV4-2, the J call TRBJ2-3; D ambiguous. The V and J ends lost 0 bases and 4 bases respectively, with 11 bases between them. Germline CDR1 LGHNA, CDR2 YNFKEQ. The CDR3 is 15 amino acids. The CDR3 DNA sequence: TGTGCCAGCAGCCAAGATGGCAGTGTGTCAGATACGCAGTATTTT. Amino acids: CASSQDGSVSDTQYF.

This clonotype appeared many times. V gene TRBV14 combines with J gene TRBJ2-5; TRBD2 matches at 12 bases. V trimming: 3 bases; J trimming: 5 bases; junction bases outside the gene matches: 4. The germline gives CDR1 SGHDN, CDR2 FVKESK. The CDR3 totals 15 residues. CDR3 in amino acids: CASSQRLAGEETQYF. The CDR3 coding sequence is TGTGCCAGCAGCCAGCGACTAGCGGGGGAGGAGACCCAGTACTTC.

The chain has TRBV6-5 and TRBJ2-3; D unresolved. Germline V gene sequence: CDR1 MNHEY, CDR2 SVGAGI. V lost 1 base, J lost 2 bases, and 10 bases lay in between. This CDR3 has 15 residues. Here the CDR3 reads CASSYLESLTDTQYF. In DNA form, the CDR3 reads TGTGCCAGCAGTTACTTGGAGTCCCTCACAGATACGCAGTATTTT.

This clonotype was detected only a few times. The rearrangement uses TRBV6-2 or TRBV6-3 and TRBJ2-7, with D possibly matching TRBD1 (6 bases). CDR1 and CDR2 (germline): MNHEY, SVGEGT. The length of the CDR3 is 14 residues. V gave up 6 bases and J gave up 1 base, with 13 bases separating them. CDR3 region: CASSEQGTSYEQYF. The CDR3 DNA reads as TGTGCCAGCAGCGAACAGGGAACATCCTACGAGCAGTACTTC.

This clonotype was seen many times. This CDR3 reads CSLQRQGRTGEQFF. Written as DNA, the CDR3 is TGCAGCCTACAGAGACAGGGCAGAACTGGTGAGCAGTTCTTC. The genes are TRBV29-1 and TRBJ2-1, with 7 bases aligning to TRBD1. J was trimmed by 9 bases and V by 8 bases; bases with no gene match: 16. The CDR3 extends over 14 amino acids. Germline loops: CDR1 SQVTM, CDR2 ANQGSEA.

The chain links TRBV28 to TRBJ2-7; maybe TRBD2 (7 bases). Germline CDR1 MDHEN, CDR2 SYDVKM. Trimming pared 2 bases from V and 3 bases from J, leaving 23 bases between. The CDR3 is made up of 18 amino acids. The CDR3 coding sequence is TGTGCCAGCAGTTTAATGCGGGGGCAGGGAAGGAGGTTCTACGAGCAGTACTTC. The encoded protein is CASSLMRGQGRRFYEQYF.

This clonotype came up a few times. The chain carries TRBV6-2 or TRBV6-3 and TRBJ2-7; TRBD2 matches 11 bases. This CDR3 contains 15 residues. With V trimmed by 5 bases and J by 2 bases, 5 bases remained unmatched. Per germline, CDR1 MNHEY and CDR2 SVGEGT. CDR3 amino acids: CASSGTSGPAYEQYF. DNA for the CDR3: TGTGCCAGCAGTGGGACTAGCGGACCTGCCTACGAGCAGTACTTC.

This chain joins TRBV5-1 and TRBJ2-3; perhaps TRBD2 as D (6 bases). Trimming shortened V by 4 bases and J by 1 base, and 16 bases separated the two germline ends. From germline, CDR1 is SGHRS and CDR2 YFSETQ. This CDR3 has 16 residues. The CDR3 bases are TGCGCCAGCAGCCCGTCTAGCGTTGGAGGCACAGATACGCAGTATTTT. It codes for CASSPSSVGGTDTQYF.

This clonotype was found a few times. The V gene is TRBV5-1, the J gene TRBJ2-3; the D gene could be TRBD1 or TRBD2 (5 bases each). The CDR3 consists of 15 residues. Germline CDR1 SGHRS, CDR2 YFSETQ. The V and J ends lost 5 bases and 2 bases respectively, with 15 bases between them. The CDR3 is CASRTGGTNTDTQYF. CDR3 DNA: TGCGCCAGCAGGACTGGGGGAACCAACACAGATACGCAGTATTTT.

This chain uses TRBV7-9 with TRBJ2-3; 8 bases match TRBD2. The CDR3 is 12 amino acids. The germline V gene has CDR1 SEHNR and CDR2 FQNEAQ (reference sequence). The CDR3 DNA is TGTGCGGAGCGGGGGAGCACAGATACGCAGTATTTT. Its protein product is CAERGSTDTQYF.

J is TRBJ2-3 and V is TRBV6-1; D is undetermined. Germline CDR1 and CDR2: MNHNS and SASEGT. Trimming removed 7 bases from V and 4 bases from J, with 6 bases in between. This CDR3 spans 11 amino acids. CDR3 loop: CASNPSDTQYF. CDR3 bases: TGTGCCAGCAATCCGTCAGATACGCAGTATTTT.

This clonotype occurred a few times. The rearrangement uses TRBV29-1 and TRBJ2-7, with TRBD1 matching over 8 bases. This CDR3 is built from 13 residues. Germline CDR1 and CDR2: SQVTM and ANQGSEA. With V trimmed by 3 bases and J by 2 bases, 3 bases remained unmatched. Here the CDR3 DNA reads TGCAGCGTTGACGGACAGGGCGCCTACGAGCAGTACTTC. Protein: CSVDGQGAYEQYF.

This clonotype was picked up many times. CDR3 in DNA: TGTGCCAGCAGCCCGCAGGCGAACACTGAAGCTTTCTTT. The encoded protein is CASSPQANTEAFF. The chain uses TRBV9 and TRBJ1-1; D unclear. Germline V gives CDR1 SGDLS, CDR2 YYNGEE. The CDR3 totals 13 residues. Trimming took 4 bases from V and 1 from J, leaving 8 bases between them.

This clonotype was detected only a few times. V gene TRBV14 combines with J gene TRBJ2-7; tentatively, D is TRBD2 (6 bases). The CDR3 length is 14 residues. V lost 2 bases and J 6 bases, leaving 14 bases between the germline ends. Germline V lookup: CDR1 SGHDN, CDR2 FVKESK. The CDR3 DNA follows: TGTGCCAGCAGCCAACAGCCCCTGGGAGGCGAGCAGTACTTC. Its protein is CASSQQPLGGEQYF.

CDR3 nucleotides: TGTGCCAGCAGCCACGCTAGCGCCGAGCAGTTCTTC. It yields the protein CASSHASAEQFF. This chain uses TRBV11-1 with TRBJ2-1; a possible D gene is TRBD2 (6 bases). Germline lookup yields CDR1 SGHAT and CDR2 FQDESV (reference sequence). The CDR3 extends over 12 amino acids. Trimming shortened V by 5 bases and J by 10 bases, and 12 bases separated the two germline ends.